These 20 T cell receptor beta chains originate from one sample sequenced in a study of radiotherapy plus CTLA-4 blockade in lung cancer. The table came from immunoSEQ multiplex PCR; TCRdb's copy has only in-frame clones and leaves some out. This sample carries 30,000 to 40,000 clones, around 70% of them seen once, and the ten largest clones take around 14%. The specimen comprised peripheral blood, sampled from a patient treated with radiotherapy plus ipilimumab. These receptors originate from a human donor with non-small cell lung cancer that progressed on radiotherapy plus ipilimumab.

The sample holds one count of this clone. This chain uses TRBV6-1 with TRBJ2-5, with D possibly matching TRBD2 (7 bases). Germline values: CDR1 MNHNS, CDR2 SASEGT. V was pared by 3 bases and J by 4 bases, with 15 bases between. This CDR3 comprises 15 residues. The CDR3 DNA is TGTGCCAGCAGTGAGATCGGGGGGCGCAGAGAGACCCAGTACTTC. Amino acid sequence: CASSEIGGRRETQYF.

This chain uses TRBV4-2 with TRBJ1-4; D unclear. The CDR3 has 14 amino acids. Looked up from germline, CDR1 is LGHNA and CDR2 is YNFKEQ. Deletions cut 4 bases from V and 5 bases from J, with 11 bases between. CDR3 sequence reads: CASSPTGVNEKLFF. DNA of the CDR3: TGTGCCAGCAGCCCCACCGGGGTGAATGAAAAACTGTTTTTT.

This clone came up a few times. The chain recombines TRBV4-2 with TRBJ1-5; D unresolved. Germline CDR1 LGHNA, CDR2 YNFKEQ. CDR3 length: 17 amino acids. V was pared by 0 bases and J by 2 bases, with 14 bases between. The CDR3 DNA sequence: TGTGCCAGCAGCCAAGACCCGGATGGGCAGGGCAATCAGCCCCAGCATTTT. Residues: CASSQDPDGQGNQPQHF.

This chain joins TRBV2 and TRBJ2-5, with 9 nucleotides matching TRBD1. The CDR3 has 16 amino acids. CDR1 and CDR2 from the germline V gene are SNHLY and FYNNEI. Trimming took 2 bases from V and 2 from J; bases not matched to a gene: 6. The DNA of the CDR3 is TGTGCCAGCAGTGAATCGACAGGGGGGCCTCAAGAGACCCAGTACTTC. This gives the protein CASSESTGGPQETQYF.

The chain has TRBV27 and TRBJ2-2; D gene ambiguous. The V end was cut by 8 bases, the J end by 2 bases, with 9 bases between. The CDR3 covers 13 residues. Germline CDR1 and CDR2: MNHEY and SMNVEV (reference sequence). The CDR3 sequence: CASQGPNTGELFF. CDR3 sequence (DNA): TGTGCCAGCCAAGGACCCAACACCGGGGAGCTGTTTTTT.

V is TRBV28 and J is TRBJ1-5; TRBD1 might be the D (5 bases). V was pared by 5 bases and J by 4 bases, with 12 bases between. The germline V gene encodes CDR1 MDHEN and CDR2 SYDVKM. There are 14 residues in the CDR3. CDR3 in DNA: TGTGCCAGCAGTGACGGCGGGGGAAATCAGCCCCAGCATTTT. Amino acid sequence: CASSDGGGNQPQHF.

This chain joins TRBV6-1 and TRBJ2-3; D gene ambiguous. Germline loops: CDR1 MNHNS, CDR2 SASEGT. The length of the CDR3 is 15 residues. The V end lost 1 base, the J end lost 0 bases, and 8 bases lay between the germline ends. CDR3 bases: TGTGCCAGCAGTGAAGGGAAACCGAGCACAGATACGCAGTATTTT. Translation: CASSEGKPSTDTQYF.

This chain uses TRBV20-1 with TRBJ2-1; 7 bases match TRBD1. CDR3 length equals 11 residues. V was pared by 3 bases and J by 10 bases, with 3 bases of the junction left unmatched. Germline V gene sequence: CDR1 DFQATT, CDR2 SNEGSKA (reference sequence). CDR3: CSASRQGEQFF. In DNA form, the CDR3 reads TGCAGTGCTAGCAGACAGGGAGAGCAGTTCTTC.

J is TRBJ2-7 and V is TRBV7-9, with TRBD2 matching over 9 bases. This CDR3 has 16 amino acids. The ends lost 4 bases at V and 6 bases at J; junction bases unmatched: 13. The germline V gene has CDR1 SEHNR and CDR2 FQNEAQ (reference sequence). For the CDR3, the DNA is TGTGCCAGCAGCTCTGGGCTTAGCGGGAGAGGGGGCGAGCAGTACTTC. Protein: CASSSGLSGRGGEQYF.

The rearrangement uses TRBV18 and TRBJ1-1, with TRBD1 identical over 8 bases. V lost 6 bases to trimming and J lost 6 bases; unmatched junction nucleotides: 3. The CDR3 contains 12 residues. The V gene's germline CDR1 is KGHSH and CDR2 LQKENI. The CDR3 region has the DNA TGTGCCAGCTCCCAGGGGGCGGCTGAAGCTTTCTTT. Encoded protein: CASSQGAAEAFF.

The chain's CDR3 is CASSARQGREGSAEAFF. The CDR3, as DNA: TGTGCCAGCAGCGCCCGACAGGGAAGGGAGGGGAGCGCTGAAGCTTTCTTT. This chain joins TRBV9 and TRBJ1-1; 7 nucleotides match TRBD1. The ends lost 3 bases at V and 6 bases at J; junction bases unmatched: 17. The CDR3 has 17 residues. Germline CDR1 reads SGDLS; CDR2 reads YYNGEE.

The V call is TRBV4-2, the J call TRBJ2-2; D is ambiguous. V shed 4 bases and J shed 4 bases, with 13 bases lying between them. The CDR3 has 15 residues. Germline CDR1 LGHNA, CDR2 YNFKEQ. The CDR3 sequence is CASSPPRVPTGELFF. CDR3 DNA sequence: TGTGCCAGCAGCCCCCCCCGGGTCCCCACCGGGGAGCTGTTTTTT.

The chain joins TRBV7-9 to TRBJ2-1, with TRBD2 identical over 14 bases. This CDR3 is 15 amino acids long. The germline V gene encodes CDR1 SEHNR and CDR2 FQNEAQ (reference sequence). With 5 bases clipped from V and 8 bases from J, the junction kept 5 bases outside the gene matches. The CDR3 DNA is TGTGCCAGCAGCCGACTAGCGGGAGGGGTCGATGAGCAGTTCTTC. Translation: CASSRLAGGVDEQFF.

The chain recombines TRBV27 with TRBJ1-4; a weak D match, TRBD1 (6 bases). V was clipped by 3 bases and J by 2 bases, with 7 bases between them. CDR1 is MNHEY and CDR2 is SMNVEV in the germline V gene (reference sequence). The CDR3 loop spans 14 amino acids. The DNA of the CDR3 is TGTGCCAGCAGTTTGGGACATACTAATGAAAAACTGTTTTTT. It yields the protein CASSLGHTNEKLFF.

The rearrangement joins TRBV14 to TRBJ2-1; a possible D gene is TRBD1 (6 bases). The germline CDR1 and CDR2 sequences are SGHDN and FVKESK. With 4 bases removed from V and 2 bases from J, the gap between germline ends came to 9 bases. This CDR3 spans 14 amino acids. This CDR3 is CASSLRDTYNEQFF. The CDR3 DNA follows: TGTGCCAGCAGCCTCCGGGACACCTACAATGAGCAGTTCTTC.

The chain is built from TRBV11-2 and TRBJ1-5; unclear D gene. The V gene lost 5 bases and the J gene lost 9 bases, with 14 bases spanning the gap. The CDR3 totals 13 residues. CDR1 is SGHAT and CDR2 is FQNNGV in the germline V gene. CDR3 DNA: TGTGCCAGCAGCCTCTCCAGTACGCGGCCCCAGCATTTT. Its translation: CASSLSSTRPQHF. The entire variable domain, with the rest obtained from reference TRBV11-2 and TRBJ1-5, is as follows: EAGVAQSPRYKIIEKRQSVAFWCNPISGHATLYWYQQILGQGPKLLIQFQNNGVVDDSQLPKDRFSAERLKGVDSTLKIQPAKLEDSAVYLCASSLSSTRPQHFGDGTRLSIL.

The V and J genes are TRBV2 and TRBJ2-5; 9 bases line up with TRBD1. J was trimmed by 2 bases and V by 5 bases; bases with no gene match: 9. Germline V gene lookup returns CDR1 SNHLY and CDR2 FYNNEI. The length of the CDR3 is 16 residues. CDR3 sequence reads: CASSYIGTGRQETQYF. The CDR3 DNA reads TGTGCCAGCAGTTATATCGGGACAGGGCGGCAAGAGACCCAGTACTTC.

V is TRBV7-2 and J is TRBJ2-7; 8 nucleotides match TRBD1. The CDR3 has 15 amino acids. The J segment lost 6 bases and the V segment lost 5 bases, leaving 12 bases of the junction unmatched. Germline V gene data show CDR1 as SGHTA and CDR2 as FQGNSA. DNA of the CDR3: TGTGCCAGCAGCCCTAGGACAGGGATCTCTCGCGAGCAGTACTTC. Protein product: CASSPRTGISREQYF.

Details on this clone: Its ends do not fully match the called genes, so a read error is possible. The chain recombines TRBV6-1 with TRBJ2-5; 8 bases fit TRBD1. This CDR3 has 17 residues. Germline CDR1 and CDR2: MNHNS and SASEGT. CDR3 protein: CASREGGLRGREETQYF. Written as DNA, the CDR3 is TGTGCCAGCAGGGAAGGAGGTCTCAGGGGGCGCGAAGAGACCCAGTACTTC.

This chain connects TRBV7-8 to TRBJ2-3; D unresolved. This CDR3 comprises 14 residues. CDR1 is SGHVS, CDR2 FQNEAQ, per germline. V was pared by 2 bases and J by 2 bases, with 8 bases between. CDR3 bases: TGTGCCAGCAGCTTATCAGCAATCACAGATACGCAGTATTTT. Its translation is CASSLSAITDTQYF.